This record looks at one T cell receptor (beta chain) sequence and its context. Assay used: immunoSEQ multiplex PCR; TCRdb lists only in-frame clones, some missing. Among approximately 75,000 clones, around 97% were seen once, and the ten largest hold roughly 0.2%. The V end lost 7 bases, the J end lost 4 bases, and 18 bases lay between the germline ends. The CDR3 length is 14 residues. CDR1 and CDR2 from the germline V gene are SGHRS and YFSETQ. This sample is drawn from a study of technical replicates of blood from several donors. The specimen was T cells isolated from PBMCs. V usage is TRBV5-1 and J usage is TRBJ2-7; the D gene is possibly TRBD1 (6 bases). The source is a human donor in good health. The DNA for the CDR3 is TGCGCCAGCCGCCCCGGTGGGGGACAATACGAGCAGTACTTC. It is translated as CASRPGGGQYEQYF.